Only a few counts were recorded for the clone carrying this TCR beta chain. Antigen unknown. The sample comes from a study of beta chain features in type 1 diabetes. Each of the CD4+ naive, central memory, regulatory and stem cell-like memory populations was sorted via CD45RO/CCR7/CD25/CD127/CD95/CD27. Germline values: CDR1 SQVTM, CDR2 ANQGSEA. V was pared by 7 bases and J by 4 bases, with 17 bases between. CDR3 size: 14 residues. Expressed TCRB transcripts were sequenced because the isolated RNA had all been reverse transcribed beforehand. Reads from naive, central memory and regulatory T cell samples averaged about 3.8 million. Repertoires were generated with immunoSEQ multiplex PCR, while TCRdb's copy carries only in-frame clones and drops some. The table has 850,000 to 900,000 clones, 17% seen once. General study findings and limits: Naive, central memory and Treg TCRB repertoires seemed to resemble each other more closely in patients than they did in healthy donors.

The chain is built from TRBV29-1 and TRBJ2-1; maybe TRBD1 (5 bases). The sample taken for sequencing was naive CD4+ T cells from blood. This clonotype was obtained from a woman under 30 in good health. The CDR3 sequence is CSALQGTRYNEQFF. The CDR3 DNA sequence: TGCAGCGCCCTCCAGGGAACCCGTTACAATGAGCAGTTCTTC.